These T cell receptor beta chains were read from a single sample in a study of siplizumab effects on memory and regulatory T cells. The protocol was immunoSEQ multiplex PCR, while the TCRdb copy is restricted to in-frame clones and leaves out a portion. Of 85,000 to 95,000 clones in the sample, over 85% were seen once. Sequencing was performed on non-Treg CD4+ T cells sorted from blood. The receptors come from a human donor in good health. The CDR3 runs from the conserved cysteine through the conserved F or W. A D gene is named only where the DNA matches it firmly. A clone size is listed for some rows: how often the clone was seen (once, few, many), or a class if it is expanded.

V: TRBV5-1
size: NA
J: TRBJ2-3
D: NA
DNA: TGCGCCAGCAGATCTAGAAAGGACCCATCTAGCACAGATACGCAGTATTTT
CDR3: CASRSRKDPSSTDTQYF

V: TRBV28
size: NA
J: TRBJ1-4
D: TRBD1
DNA: TGTGCCAGCAGTATACAGGGGACTAATGAAAAACTGTTTTTT
CDR3: CASSIQGTNEKLFF

V: TRBV9
size: once
J: TRBJ2-6
D: NA
DNA: TGTGCCAGCAGCGTAGCACCCTTGGGAACTGATTCGGGGGCCAACGTCCTGACTTTC
CDR3: CASSVAPLGTDSGANVLTF

V: TRBV11-1
size: NA
J: TRBJ2-5
D: NA
DNA: TGTGCCAGCAGCTTAGGTCCGGGACTCGCATCGAGGGAGACCCAGTACTTC
CDR3: CASSLGPGLASRETQYF

V: TRBV5-1
size: NA
J: TRBJ1-4
D: NA
DNA: TGCGCCAGCAGGGACGGGGCATTGACGATCGAAGAAAAACTGTTTTTT
CDR3: CASRDGALTIEEKLFF

V: TRBV2
size: NA
J: TRBJ1-5
D: TRBD1
DNA: TGTGCCAGCAGTGAAGACAGGGGGCAGATTGGCAATCAGCCTCAGCATTTT
CDR3: CASSEDRGQIGNQPQHF

V: TRBV23-1
size: NA
J: TRBJ2-5
D: NA
DNA: TGCGCCAGCAGTCGCCCGAAAGAGACCCAGTACTTC
CDR3: CASSRPKETQYF

V: TRBV30
size: NA
J: TRBJ2-5
D: TRBD2
DNA: TGTGCCTGGAGCGGCGGGGGGCCCCAAGAGACCCAGTACTTC
CDR3: CAWSGGGPQETQYF

V: TRBV6-6
size: NA
J: TRBJ2-6
D: NA
DNA: TGTGCCAGCAACCCCTCGCCTGGGGCCAACGTCCTGACTTTC
CDR3: CASNPSPGANVLTF

V: TRBV18
size: NA
J: TRBJ1-2
D: NA
DNA: TGTGCCAGCTCACCTTCGGGGGGGCACAGTGGCTACACCTTC
CDR3: CASSPSGGHSGYTF

V: TRBV5-1
size: NA
J: TRBJ1-2
D: TRBD1
DNA: TGCGCCAGCAGCGGGACAGGGGGCTTAAGTGGCTACACCTTC
CDR3: CASSGTGGLSGYTF

V: TRBV4-3
size: NA
J: TRBJ1-3
D: NA
DNA: TGCGCCAGCAGCCAAGTGATTCTGGGCCGCCACTCTGGAAACACCATATATTTT
CDR3: CASSQVILGRHSGNTIYF

V: TRBV18
size: NA
J: TRBJ2-7
D: NA
DNA: TGTGCCAGCTCACTAACATCCTCCTACGAGCAGTACTTC
CDR3: CASSLTSSYEQYF

V: TRBV7-3
size: NA
J: TRBJ1-1
D: NA
DNA: TGTGCCAGCAGCCCAGATATGAACACTGAAGCTTTCTTT
CDR3: CASSPDMNTEAFF

V: TRBV15
size: NA
J: TRBJ2-5
D: NA
DNA: TGTGCCACCAGCAGAGATGCAGGAAGAGAGACCCAGTACTTC
CDR3: CATSRDAGRETQYF

V: TRBV29-1
size: once
J: TRBJ2-3
D: TRBD2
DNA: TGCAGCGTTGTACCGACTAGCATCCCAGATACGCAGTATTTT
CDR3: CSVVPTSIPDTQYF

V: TRBV7-3
size: NA
J: TRBJ2-1
D: NA
DNA: TGTGCCAGCAGCTTAGACGGGAGTCGGAAGGAGCAGTTCTTC
CDR3: CASSLDGSRKEQFF

V: TRBV9
size: NA
J: TRBJ1-1
D: NA
DNA: TGTGCCAGCAGCGTAAACCCCAGCGCTGAAGCTTTCTTT
CDR3: CASSVNPSAEAFF

V: TRBV15
size: NA
J: TRBJ2-3
D: TRBD2
DNA: TGTGCCACCAGCAGGGGGGACTACCACAACACAGATACGCAGTATTTT
CDR3: CATSRGDYHNTDTQYF

V: TRBV10-1
size: NA
J: TRBJ1-1
D: NA
DNA: TGCGCCAGCAGTGAGTCGGGGGCGCAAGGGATGGGCACTGAAGCTTTCTTT
CDR3: CASSESGAQGMGTEAFF

V: TRBV25-1
size: once
J: TRBJ1-4
D: NA
DNA: TGTGCCAGCAGTTCGTACCCTGAAAAACTGTTTTTT
CDR3: CASSSYPEKLFF

V: TRBV4-3
size: NA
J: TRBJ1-2
D: TRBD1
DNA: TGCGCCAGCAGCCCGGGGACAGGGGGACTTGGCTACACCTTC
CDR3: CASSPGTGGLGYTF

V: TRBV5-4
size: once
J: TRBJ2-7
D: NA
DNA: TGTGCCAGCAGCTCCCCGGCGGGCAGGGGGGGCGAGCAGTACTTC
CDR3: CASSSPAGRGGEQYF

V: TRBV4-2
size: NA
J: TRBJ1-2
D: NA
DNA: TGTGCCAGCAGCCAAGATCATAAAACGGCCTCTAACTATGGCTACACCTTC
CDR3: CASSQDHKTASNYGYTF

V: TRBV19
size: NA
J: TRBJ2-7
D: NA
DNA: TGTGCCAGACCGCACGGGTACGAGCAGTACTTC
CDR3: CARPHGYEQYF

V: TRBV4-1
size: NA
J: TRBJ2-1
D: TRBD2
DNA: TGCGCCAGCAGCCAAGGTAGGAGTGGACTAGCGGGAGGGAACTACAATGAGCAGTTCTTC
CDR3: CASSQGRSGLAGGNYNEQFF

V: TRBV11-2
size: NA
J: TRBJ1-6
D: TRBD1
DNA: TGTGCCAGCAGCCTCAGGGGGGATTCACCCCTCCACTTT
CDR3: CASSLRGDSPLHF

V: TRBV27
size: NA
J: TRBJ2-5
D: NA
DNA: TGTGCCAGCAGTTGGAACGAGGGGCCCCCGGAGACCCAGTACTTC
CDR3: CASSWNEGPPETQYF

V: TRBV19
size: few
J: TRBJ1-1
D: TRBD1
DNA: TGTGCCAGTACCGCGCGACAGGGGAGGACTGAAGCTTTCTTT
CDR3: CASTARQGRTEAFF

V: TRBV7-6
size: NA
J: TRBJ1-3
D: NA
DNA: TGTGCCAGCAGCTTAGGTCCAGGGGAGAACACCATATATTTT
CDR3: CASSLGPGENTIYF

V: TRBV27
size: NA
J: TRBJ2-7
D: TRBD1
DNA: TGTGCCAGCAGAGGACAGGGGGATTACGAGCAGTACTTC
CDR3: CASRGQGDYEQYF

V: TRBV6-5
size: NA
J: TRBJ1-6
D: TRBD1
DNA: TGTGCCAGCAGGTTTGACAGGGACACTTCACCCCTCCACTTT
CDR3: CASRFDRDTSPLHF

V: TRBV4-1
size: NA
J: TRBJ1-4
D: TRBD1
DNA: TGCGCCAGCAGCCAACTCCCCGGGACAGTGGACATGGGAGGCCTGTTTTTT
CDR3: CASSQLPGTVDMGGLFF

V: TRBV18
size: once
J: TRBJ1-4
D: NA
DNA: TGTGCCAGCTCACCGCTTACAGGGATGAGTAATGAAAAACTGTTTTTT
CDR3: CASSPLTGMSNEKLFF

V: TRBV5-4
size: NA
J: TRBJ2-7
D: TRBD1
DNA: TGTGCCAGCAGCTTGGCGGACAGGGGCCACGAGCAGTACTTC
CDR3: CASSLADRGHEQYF

V: TRBV9
size: NA
J: TRBJ2-7
D: TRBD1
DNA: TGTGCCAGCAGCGTAGATAGGACAGGGTATAGCCCGCAGTACTTC
CDR3: CASSVDRTGYSPQYF

V: TRBV10-3
size: NA
J: TRBJ1-2
D: NA
DNA: TGTGCCATCAGTGGGGGAGGTAACTATGGCTACACCTTC
CDR3: CAISGGGNYGYTF

V: TRBV7-8
size: NA
J: TRBJ2-1
D: NA
DNA: TGTGCCAGCACCGTGAGGGGGGCGGGATGGGTCGGTGAGCAGTTCTTC
CDR3: CASTVRGAGWVGEQFF

V: TRBV2
size: NA
J: TRBJ1-2
D: NA
DNA: TGTGCCAGCAGTGAACTGACAGTTTTATATGGCTACACCTTC
CDR3: CASSELTVLYGYTF

V: TRBV18
size: NA
J: TRBJ2-5
D: TRBD1
DNA: TGTGCCAGCTCACCACCGGGACAGGGGGAAGAGACCCAGTACTTC
CDR3: CASSPPGQGEETQYF

V: TRBV25-1
size: NA
J: TRBJ1-1
D: NA
DNA: TGTGCCAGCACCCCATGGGGGGCCAAGAGGACTGAAGCTTTCTTT
CDR3: CASTPWGAKRTEAFF

V: TRBV19
size: NA
J: TRBJ2-2
D: TRBD1
DNA: TGTGCCAGTACGGGACAGCCGAACACCGGGGAGCTGTTTTTT
CDR3: CASTGQPNTGELFF

V: TRBV29-1
size: NA
J: TRBJ1-3
D: NA
DNA: TGCAGCGTTGAATGGGCACAAGATGGGAACACCATATATTTT
CDR3: CSVEWAQDGNTIYF

V: TRBV7-9
size: NA
J: TRBJ1-5
D: NA
DNA: TGTGCCAGCAGCTTATTTACAGGGCGGCTGGGTCAGCCCCAGCATTTT
CDR3: CASSLFTGRLGQPQHF

V: TRBV27
size: NA
J: TRBJ1-1
D: TRBD1
DNA: TGTGCCAGCAGTCGAAGGGGGCGGCGGAACACTGAAGCTTTCTTT
CDR3: CASSRRGRRNTEAFF

V: TRBV10-2
size: NA
J: TRBJ1-5
D: NA
DNA: TGCGCCACCTCGGACAGAAGCAATCAGCCCCAGCATTTT
CDR3: CATSDRSNQPQHF

V: TRBV5-1
size: NA
J: TRBJ1-1
D: NA
DNA: TGCGCCAGCAGCCTGGCAGCTACGAACACTGAAGCTTTCTTT
CDR3: CASSLAATNTEAFF

V: TRBV21-1
size: NA
J: TRBJ2-7
D: NA
DNA: TGTGCCAGCAGCAAATGTCTCCGGTCCTACGAGCAGTACTTC
CDR3: CASSKCLRSYEQYF

V: TRBV18
size: NA
J: TRBJ2-1
D: NA
DNA: TGTGCCAGCTCACCTACCCTTGGGGCTACCAATGAGCAGTTCTTC
CDR3: CASSPTLGATNEQFF

V: TRBV7-2
size: NA
J: TRBJ1-2
D: TRBD1
DNA: TGTGCCAGCAGCTTAGATACAGGGGTGTCGGAGGGCTACACCTTC
CDR3: CASSLDTGVSEGYTF

V: TRBV29-1
size: NA
J: TRBJ1-3
D: NA
DNA: TGCAGCGCCCTCCCCCAGGGGACAAACACCATATATTTT
CDR3: CSALPQGTNTIYF